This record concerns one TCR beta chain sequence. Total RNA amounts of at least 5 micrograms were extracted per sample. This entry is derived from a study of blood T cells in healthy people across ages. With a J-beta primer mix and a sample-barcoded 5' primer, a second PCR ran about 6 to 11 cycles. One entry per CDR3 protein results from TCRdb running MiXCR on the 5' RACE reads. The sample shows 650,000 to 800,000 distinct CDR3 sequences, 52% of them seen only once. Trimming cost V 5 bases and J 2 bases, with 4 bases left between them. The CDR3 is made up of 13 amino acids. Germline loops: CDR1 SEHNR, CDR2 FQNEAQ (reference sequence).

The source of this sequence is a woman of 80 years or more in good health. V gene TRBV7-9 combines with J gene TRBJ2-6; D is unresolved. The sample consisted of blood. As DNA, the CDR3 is TGTGCCAGCAGCGCGGCTGGGGCCAACGTCCTGACTTTC. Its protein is CASSAAGANVLTF.